A selection of T cell receptor beta chains follows, all from one sample in a study of T cell repertoires in cytomegalovirus infection. TCRdb analysed the reads with MiXCR anew, one entry per CDR3 protein. The profile shows 450,000 to 550,000 distinct CDR3 sequences, approximately 15% of them singletons. Sequenced material: CD8+ T cells from PBMCs. All receptors derive from a human donor in good health (CMV status not recorded). Some clones in this sample may be carry-over from other donors' samples. CDR3s include the opening cysteine and the closing phenylalanine or tryptophan. D genes are given only for firm matches. The size entry is marked missing in some rows and otherwise reads once, few, many or a size class.

j_call,v_call,d_call,clone_size,cdr3_aa,cdr3_nt
TRBJ1-1,TRBV6-5,.,.,CASSDDGSGDTEAFF,TGTGCCAGCAGTGACGACGGCTCTGGAGACACTGAAGCTTTCTTT
TRBJ1-1,TRBV6-2/TRBV6-3,.,.,CASSEYGGWGTEAFF,TGTGCCAGCAGTGAATACGGCGGGTGGGGAACTGAAGCTTTCTTT
TRBJ1-4,TRBV7-9,TRBD1,.,CASRRDRGTNEKLFF,TGTGCCAGCAGAAGGGACAGGGGAACTAATGAAAAACTGTTTTTT
TRBJ2-3,TRBV9,.,many,CASSAGGSDTQYF,TGTGCCAGCAGCGCGGGCGGATCAGATACGCAGTATTTT
TRBJ1-2,TRBV4-1,.,many,CASSQATVYSRGYGYTF,TGCGCCAGCAGCCAAGCTACGGTCTATTCGAGGGGCTATGGCTACACCTTC
TRBJ1-2,TRBV27,.,many,CASSLEGRGNYGYTF,TGTGCCAGCAGTTTAGAGGGCCGGGGGAACTATGGCTACACCTTC
TRBJ1-6,TRBV19,TRBD1,many,CASSTGTGPRSPLHF,TGTGCCAGTAGTACAGGGACAGGGCCTAGGTCACCCCTCCACTTT
TRBJ1-2,TRBV7-6,.,.,CASSPGASNYGYTF,TGTGCCAGCAGCCCCGGGGCATCGAACTATGGCTACACCTTC
TRBJ2-5,TRBV7-8,TRBD2,many,CASSFFSGAQETQYF,TGTGCCAGCAGCTTTTTTAGCGGGGCGCAAGAGACCCAGTACTTC
TRBJ2-2,TRBV28,TRBD2,few,CASSSVAGANTGELFF,TGTGCCAGCAGTTCCGTAGCGGGGGCGAACACCGGGGAGCTGTTTTTT
TRBJ1-2,TRBV7-6,.,many,CASSRAGGGYTF,TGTGCCAGCAGCCGAGCGGGGGGTGGCTACACCTTC
TRBJ1-4,TRBV18,.,.,CASSPTRDEKLFF,TGTGCCAGCTCACCGACCAGGGACGAAAAACTGTTTTTT
TRBJ1-5,TRBV30,TRBD1,few,CAWSEQGGEPQHF,TGTGCCTGGAGTGAACAGGGGGGGGAGCCCCAGCATTTT
TRBJ2-1,TRBV7-6,.,.,CASSPGTLRGEQFF,TGTGCCAGCAGCCCCGGGACCCTAAGAGGTGAGCAGTTCTTC
TRBJ1-2,TRBV28,.,.,CASSSLDSANYGYTF,TGTGCCAGCAGTTCCCTGGACAGTGCCAACTATGGCTACACCTTC
TRBJ1-5,TRBV20-1,TRBD1,.,CSAGPGQGNQPQHF,TGCAGTGCTGGACCGGGACAGGGGAATCAGCCCCAGCATTTT
TRBJ2-1,TRBV2,.,.,CASSDTGYSSYNEQFF,TGTGCCAGCAGTGATACAGGCTACAGCTCCTACAATGAGCAGTTCTTC
TRBJ1-3,TRBV9,TRBD1,few,CASSPQGGGQGYGNTIYF,TGTGCCAGCAGCCCTCAAGGGGGGGGACAGGGATATGGAAACACCATATATTTT
TRBJ1-2,TRBV27,TRBD1,few,CASSNRGGSYGYTF,TGTGCCAGCAGTAACAGGGGGGGTAGCTATGGCTACACCTTC
TRBJ2-1,TRBV2,TRBD2,.,CASRTTSGNNEQFF,TGTGCCAGCAGGACGACTAGCGGGAACAATGAGCAGTTCTTC
TRBJ2-7,TRBV28,TRBD2,many,CASSPRGTSGSVLYEQYF,TGTGCCAGCAGCCCCCGCGGGACTAGCGGGAGTGTGCTCTACGAGCAGTACTTC
TRBJ2-5,TRBV6-1,.,.,CASSTTGTQYF,TGTGCCAGCAGTACAACCGGGACCCAGTACTTC
TRBJ1-4,TRBV7-6,TRBD1,many,CASSSPGGVDEKLFF,TGTGCCAGCAGCTCCCCAGGGGGCGTGGATGAAAAACTGTTTTTT